This TCR beta chain comes out of a study of cytomegalovirus exposure and HLA in healthy donors. Overall study context: The Caucasian-associated ancestry cluster contained more than 75% of the approximately 400 genotyped donors. Points from the study as a whole: Investigators reported 150 to 200 TCR beta chains as tied to cytomegalovirus. Indistinguishable V segments such as TRBV6-2 and TRBV6-3 were excluded.

Worth noting for this clone: What it recognizes is unknown.

13 Jbeta primers and 60 Vbeta primers were used for the PCR. The data were produced by immunoSEQ multiplex PCR, yet TCRdb's version contains in-frame clones alone and is incomplete. Among 100,000 to 150,000 clones, 17% were seen once, and the ten largest hold about 3%. Trimming removed 2 bases at V and 3 bases at J, with 11 bases between. The CDR3 runs 14 residues. Germline V gene lookup returns CDR1 ENHRY and CDR2 SYGVKD. The sample comprised PBMCs. The chain recombines TRBV10-3 with TRBJ2-7; TRBD1 is a possible D gene (6 bases). This clonotype was obtained from a female donor in good health and CMV-seropositive. The CDR3 DNA sequence: TGTGCCATCAGTGAGCGCCGGGACAACTACGAGCAGTACTTC. This encodes CAISERRDNYEQYF.